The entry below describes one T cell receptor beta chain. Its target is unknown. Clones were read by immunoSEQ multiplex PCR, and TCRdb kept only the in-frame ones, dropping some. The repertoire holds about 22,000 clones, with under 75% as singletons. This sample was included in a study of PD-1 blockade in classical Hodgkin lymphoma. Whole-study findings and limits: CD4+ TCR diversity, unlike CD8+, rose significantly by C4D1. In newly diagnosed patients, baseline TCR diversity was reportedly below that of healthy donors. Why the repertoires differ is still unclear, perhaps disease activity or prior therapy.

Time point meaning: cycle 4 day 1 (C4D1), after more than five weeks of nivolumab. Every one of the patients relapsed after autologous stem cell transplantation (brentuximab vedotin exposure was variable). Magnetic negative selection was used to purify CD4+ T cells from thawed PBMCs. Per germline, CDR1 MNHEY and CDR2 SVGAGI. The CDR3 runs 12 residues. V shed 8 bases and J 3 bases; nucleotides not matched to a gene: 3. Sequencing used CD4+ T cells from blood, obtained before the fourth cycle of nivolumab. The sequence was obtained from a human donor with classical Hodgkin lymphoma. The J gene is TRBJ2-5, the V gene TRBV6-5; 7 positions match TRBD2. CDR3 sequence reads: CASQRGEETQYF. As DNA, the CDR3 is TGTGCCAGCCAACGGGGGGAAGAGACCCAGTACTTC.